Listed here are 18 T cell receptor beta chains from one sample, sequenced in a study of T cell repertoires in aging, cancer and after chemotherapy. TCR beta rearrangements were amplified from peripheral blood genomic DNA. Multiplex touch-down PCR with TRB-A/B primers amplified rearranged V-D-J TRB sequences. TCRdb re-analysed the multiplex PCR reads in MiXCR, keeping a single row per CDR3 protein. Of around 12,000 distinct CDR3 sequences detected, about 20% appear once; the ten largest clones hold 5% to 6%. Source material: blood. Receptors originate from a human donor in good health.

The gene calls are TRBV5-8 and TRBJ1-1; D gene unclear. Germline lookup yields CDR1 SGHTS and CDR2 YDEGEE. The length of the CDR3 is 14 residues. V was shortened by 1 base and J by 0 bases, with 7 bases between the two germline ends. The CDR3 DNA is TGTGCCAGCAGCTTGACAAGGATGAACACTGAAGCTTTCTTT. Translation: CASSLTRMNTEAFF.

This clonotype was counted many times. This sequence joins TRBV30 and TRBJ1-1; the D is unclear. V was cut by 4 bases and J by 1 base, with 10 bases left in between. Per the germline V gene, CDR1 is GTSNPN and CDR2 is SVGIG (reference sequence). The CDR3 runs to 13 residues. The CDR3, as DNA: TGTGCCTGGACCCCCCGTAAGAACACTGAAGCTTTCTTT. Protein: CAWTPRKNTEAFF.

This chain uses TRBV4-2 with TRBJ2-7; TRBD2 might be the D (6 bases). From germline, CDR1 is LGHNA and CDR2 YNFKEQ. Trimming took 1 base from V and 4 from J, leaving 17 bases between them. The CDR3 sequence is 16 residues long. The CDR3 region is CASSQGDLAQEYEQYF. CDR3 nucleotides: TGTGCCAGCAGCCAAGGAGACCTAGCGCAAGAATACGAGCAGTACTTC.

This clonotype qualifies as medium-sized. This chain links TRBV6-5 with TRBJ1-2, with D tentatively TRBD1 (5 bases). The CDR3 is 16 residues long. V was cut by 5 bases and J by 4 bases, with 20 bases left in between. Germline assignment: CDR1 MNHEY and CDR2 SVGAGI. In DNA form, the CDR3 reads TGTGCCAGCAGTCTTTCCGGGCGGGGCCGGAGCTATGGCTACACCTTC. This gives the protein CASSLSGRGRSYGYTF.

This sequence joins TRBV6-1 and TRBJ1-1, with 7 bases matching TRBD1. Trimming took 2 bases from V and 1 from J; bases not matched to a gene: 4. The germline gives CDR1 MNHNS, CDR2 SASEGT. This CDR3 is built from 15 residues. The CDR3 DNA sequence: TGTGCCAGCAGTGAAAAACCAGGGGGGAACACTGAAGCTTTCTTT. It codes for CASSEKPGGNTEAFF.

This clonotype is medium-sized within its sample. The rearrangement joins TRBV20-1 to TRBJ2-2; 7 positions agree with TRBD2. V lost 5 bases and J lost 3; bases outside the gene matches: 6. CDR1 is DFQATT and CDR2 is SNEGSKA in the germline V gene (reference sequence). The CDR3 is 14 residues long. The CDR3 region is CSASSGVYTGELFF. The CDR3 DNA follows: TGCAGTGCTTCAAGCGGGGTATACACCGGGGAGCTGTTTTTT.

Comments on this clonotype: Given a much more abundant clone one base away, this may be a read error. The rearrangement links TRBV15 to TRBJ1-6; 7 bases match TRBD1. The CDR3 runs to 16 residues. Germline V gene data show CDR1 as LNHNV and CDR2 as YYDKDF (reference sequence). CDR3 in amino acids: CVTSRDRDSFNSPLHF. The CDR3 DNA sequence: TGTGTCACCAGCAGAGATCGGGACAGCTTTAATTCACCCCTCCACTTT.

In this sample, this clonotype turned up many times. J is TRBJ2-7 and V is TRBV5-4, with 8 bases lining up with TRBD2. CDR3 length equals 15 residues. CDR1 SGHNT and CDR2 YYREEE come from the germline V gene (reference sequence). J lost 2 bases, V lost 2 bases, and 6 bases had no gene match. CDR3 DNA sequence: TGTGCCAGCAGCTTCGGGGGGGGCGCTGCCTACGAGCAGTACTTC. It yields the protein CASSFGGGAAYEQYF. Based on the CDR3 plus reference TRBV5-4 and TRBJ2-7, the full variable domain is ETGVTQSPTHLIKTRGQQVTLRCSSQSGHNTVSWYQQALGQGPQFIFQYYREEENGRGNFPPRFSGLQFPNYSSELNVNALELDDSALYLCASSFGGGAAYEQYFGPGTRLTVT.

By share of the sample, this clonotype is medium-sized. The chain employs TRBV7-6 and TRBJ1-3; TRBD1 is a possible D gene (5 bases). Trimming removed 10 bases from V and 0 bases from J, with 7 bases in between. The CDR3 is made up of 12 amino acids. Germline V lookup: CDR1 SGHVS, CDR2 FNYEAQ. CDR3 DNA sequence: TGTGCCACAGGGCCCTCTGGAAACACCATATATTTT. Protein: CATGPSGNTIYF.

This clonotype appeared a few times. This chain links TRBV10-1 with TRBJ1-4; the D is unclear. The CDR3 length is 15 residues. The ends were cut back, 8 bases at V and 3 bases at J, with 16 bases in the middle. Germline V CDR1 and CDR2: WNHNN, SYGVQD (reference sequence). The CDR3 region is CASSQAGTANEKLFF. The CDR3 bases are TGCGCCAGCTCCCAGGCGGGTACGGCTAATGAAAAACTGTTTTTT.

This clonotype was seen many times. The genes are TRBV6-2 or TRBV6-3 and TRBJ1-2, with D tentatively TRBD1 (5 bases). Germline V gives CDR1 MNHEY, CDR2 SVGEGT. V was trimmed by 2 bases and J by 2 bases, leaving 6 bases between them. This CDR3 has 13 amino acids. CDR3 residues: CASSYRDNYGYTF. CDR3 bases: TGTGCCAGCAGTTACCGGGACAACTATGGCTACACCTTC.

This clonotype has just a few counts. The rearrangement joins TRBV20-1 to TRBJ2-5, with 12 bases identical to TRBD2. The V segment lost 1 base and the J segment 2 bases; nucleotides outside the gene matches: 8. The germline gives CDR1 DFQATT, CDR2 SNEGSKA (reference sequence). The CDR3 runs to 17 residues. Here the CDR3 DNA reads TGCAGTGCTAGAGGGTCGGCTAGCGGGGGGGGACAAGAGACCCAGTACTTC. It translates to CSARGSASGGGQETQYF.

The chain links TRBV5-1 to TRBJ1-4; weak D call: TRBD1 (5 bases). Germline V CDR1 and CDR2: SGHRS, YFSETQ. There are 14 residues in the CDR3. The V end was cut by 3 bases, the J end by 6 bases, with 12 bases between. The CDR3 reads CASSSGGVDEKLFF. The CDR3 DNA reads TGCGCCAGCAGCTCGGGAGGGGTGGATGAAAAACTGTTTTTT.

The chain carries TRBV20-1 and TRBJ1-2; TRBD1 agrees at 7 bases. Germline V CDR1 and CDR2: DFQATT, SNEGSKA (reference sequence). V lost 6 bases and J lost 4; bases outside the gene matches: 11. The CDR3 sequence is 14 residues long. The CDR3 loop reads CSALRAGGAYGYTF. CDR3 DNA: TGCAGTGCCCTTCGCGCAGGGGGTGCCTATGGCTACACCTTC.

This clonotype was seen at least ten times. The chain combines TRBV15 with TRBJ1-2, with D hard to call. The V gene lost 0 bases and the J gene lost 2 bases, with 4 bases spanning the gap. This CDR3 comprises 13 residues. From germline, CDR1 is LNHNV and CDR2 YYDKDF (reference sequence). The DNA for the CDR3 is TGTGCCACCAGCAGAGACAGAAACTATGGCTACACCTTC. Translated: CATSRDRNYGYTF.

Of note for this clonotype: Being one base from a much bigger clone, this may be a read error. J is TRBJ1-2 and V is TRBV6-1; 10 nucleotides match TRBD1. Germline V gives CDR1 MNHNS, CDR2 SASEGT. CDR3 length equals 15 residues. Trimming at V came to 5 bases and at J to 3 bases, leaving 6 bases not matched to a gene. CDR3 DNA sequence: TGTGCCAGCAGTTACAGGACAGGGGGTCACTATGGCTACACCTTC. It translates to CASSYRTGGHYGYTF.

The chain combines TRBV20-1 with TRBJ2-4; 9 bases map to TRBD1. V was clipped by 5 bases and J by 16 bases; unmatched bases: 15. This CDR3 contains 13 residues. The germline V gene has CDR1 DFQATT and CDR2 SNEGSKA (reference sequence). The DNA of the CDR3 is TGCAGTGCTGAAGGGACAGGGAGCCCCATACCATACTTC. It specifies CSAEGTGSPIPYF.

There are a few counts of this clonotype. For the CDR3, the DNA is TGTGCCAGCAGCCAAGGGGACAGTGATAACTATGGCTACACCTTC. Encoded protein: CASSQGDSDNYGYTF. This sequence joins TRBV4-2 and TRBJ1-2; TRBD1 matches 7 bases. This CDR3 has 15 residues. Trimming cost V 1 base and J 1 base; bases outside gene matches: 3. The germline V gene encodes CDR1 LGHNA and CDR2 YNFKEQ.